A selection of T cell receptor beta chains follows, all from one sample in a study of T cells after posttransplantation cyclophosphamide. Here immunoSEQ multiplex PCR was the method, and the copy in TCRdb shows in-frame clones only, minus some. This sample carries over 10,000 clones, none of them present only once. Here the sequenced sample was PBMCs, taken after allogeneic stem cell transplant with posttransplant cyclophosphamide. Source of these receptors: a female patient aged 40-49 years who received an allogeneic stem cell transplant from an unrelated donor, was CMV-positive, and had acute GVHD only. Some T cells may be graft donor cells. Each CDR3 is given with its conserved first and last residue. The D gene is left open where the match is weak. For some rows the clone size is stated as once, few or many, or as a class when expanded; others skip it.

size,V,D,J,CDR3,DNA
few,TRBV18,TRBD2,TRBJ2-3,CASSSSGLGWNTDTQYF,TGTGCCAGCTCATCATCCGGACTAGGATGGAACACAGATACGCAGTATTTT
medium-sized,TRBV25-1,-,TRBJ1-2,CASTLGEGYGYTF,TGTGCCAGCACCCTGGGAGAGGGTTATGGCTACACCTTC
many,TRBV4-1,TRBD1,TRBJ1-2,CASSQQTGGLGGYTF,TGCGCCAGCAGCCAACAGACAGGGGGATTAGGAGGCTACACCTTC
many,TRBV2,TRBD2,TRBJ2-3,CASSEAPLLAGEGDTQYF,TGTGCCAGCAGTGAAGCGCCTCTACTAGCGGGAGAAGGTGATACGCAGTATTTT
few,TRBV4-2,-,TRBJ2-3,CASSQATGTDTQYF,TGTGCCAGCAGCCAAGCCACCGGGACAGATACGCAGTATTTT
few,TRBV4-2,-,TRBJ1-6,CASSEVARNSPLHF,TGTGCCAGCAGCGAGGTGGCCCGGAATTCACCCCTCCACTTT
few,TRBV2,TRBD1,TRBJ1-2,CATRTGGNYGYTF,TGTGCCACCCGGACAGGGGGTAACTATGGCTACACCTTC
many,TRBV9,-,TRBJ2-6,CASSPRSGANVLTF,TGTGCCAGCAGCCCCCGTTCTGGGGCCAACGTCCTGACTTTC
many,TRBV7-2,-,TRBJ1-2,CASSSTPNRQFSYGYTF,TGTGCCAGCAGCTCCACTCCGAATAGACAGTTTAGCTATGGCTACACCTTC
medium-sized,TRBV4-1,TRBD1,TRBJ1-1,CASSQSGTGVAEAFF,TGCGCCAGCAGCCAATCAGGGACAGGGGTAGCTGAAGCTTTCTTT
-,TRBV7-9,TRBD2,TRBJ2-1,CASSRVGLAGGVEQFF,TGTGCCAGCAGCCGAGTGGGGCTAGCGGGGGGGGTTGAGCAGTTCTTC
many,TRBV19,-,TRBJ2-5,CASSREGGGETQYF,TGTGCCAGTAGCCGCGAGGGTGGAGGGGAGACCCAGTACTTC
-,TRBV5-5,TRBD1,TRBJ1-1,CASSLWGTGDNTEAFF,TGTGCCAGCAGCTTGTGGGGGACAGGGGACAACACTGAAGCTTTCTTT
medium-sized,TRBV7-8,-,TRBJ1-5,CASSLTQGNQPQHF,TGTGCCAGCAGCTTAACGCAGGGCAATCAGCCCCAGCATTTT
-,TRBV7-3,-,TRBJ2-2,CASSRDIYEAGELFF,TGTGCCAGCAGCCGGGACATATACGAGGCCGGGGAGCTGTTTTTT
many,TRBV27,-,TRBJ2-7,CASGQRDTSYEQYF,TGTGCCAGCGGCCAACGGGACACCTCCTACGAGCAGTACTTC
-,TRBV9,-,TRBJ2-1,CASSVGSSYNEQFF,TGTGCCAGCAGCGTAGGGAGCTCCTACAATGAGCAGTTCTTC
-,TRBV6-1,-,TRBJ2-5,CASSDRVKETQYF,TGTGCCAGCAGTGACAGGGTTAAAGAGACCCAGTACTTC
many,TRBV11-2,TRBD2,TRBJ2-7,CASSSTSGRAAYEQYF,TGTGCCAGCAGCTCTACTAGCGGGAGGGCCGCCTACGAGCAGTACTTC
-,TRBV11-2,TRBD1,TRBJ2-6,CASSLRAGGRAGANVLTF,TGTGCCAGCAGCTTGCGGGCAGGGGGCAGGGCTGGGGCCAACGTCCTGACTTTC
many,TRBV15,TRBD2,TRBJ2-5,CATSRDYLSGGEETQYF,TGTGCCACCAGCAGAGATTACCTTAGCGGGGGTGAAGAGACCCAGTACTTC
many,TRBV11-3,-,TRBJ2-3,CASSLGSGRTDTQYF,TGTGCCAGCAGCTTAGGGAGCGGACGCACAGATACGCAGTATTTT
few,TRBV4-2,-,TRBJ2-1,CASSQGPGVTYNEQFF,TGTGCCAGCAGCCAAGGTCCGGGAGTTACCTACAATGAGCAGTTCTTC
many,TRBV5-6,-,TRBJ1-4,CASSERVDTNEKLFF,TGTGCCAGCAGCGAACGAGTCGATACTAATGAAAAACTGTTTTTT
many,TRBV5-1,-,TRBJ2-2,CASSLDGNTGELFF,TGCGCCAGCAGCTTGGACGGGAACACCGGGGAGCTGTTTTTT
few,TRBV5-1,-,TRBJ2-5,CASSLPPYGSIRYQETQYF,TGCGCCAGCAGCTTGCCCCCTTACGGGAGTATTAGGTACCAAGAGACCCAGTACTTC
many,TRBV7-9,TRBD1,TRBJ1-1,CASSHRRDREGTEAFF,TGTGCCAGCAGCCATCGCCGGGACAGGGAGGGGACTGAAGCTTTCTTT
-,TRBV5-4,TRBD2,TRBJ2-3,CASSGLAGGDTQYF,TGTGCCAGCAGCGGACTAGCGGGAGGAGATACGCAGTATTTT
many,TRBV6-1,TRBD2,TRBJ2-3,CASSEGLAGGRGTDTQYF,TGTGCCAGCAGTGAAGGGCTAGCGGGGGGGCGGGGCACAGATACGCAGTATTTT
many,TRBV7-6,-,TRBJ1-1,CASSPARQAEAFF,TGTGCCAGCAGCCCAGCCCGGCAGGCAGAAGCTTTCTTT
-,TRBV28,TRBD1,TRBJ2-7,CASSLTGMEQYF,TGTGCCAGCAGCCTGACAGGGATGGAGCAGTACTTC
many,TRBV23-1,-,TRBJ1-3,CARGGGSSGNTIYF,TGCGCCAGAGGGGGGGGGAGCTCTGGAAACACCATATATTTT
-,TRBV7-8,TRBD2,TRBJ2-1,CASSLVSSGGSSYNEQFF,TGTGCCAGCAGCTTAGTATCTAGCGGGGGAAGCTCCTACAATGAGCAGTTCTTC
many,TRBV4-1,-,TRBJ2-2,CASSPWGAVMSTGELFF,TGCGCCAGCAGCCCCTGGGGCGCCGTCATGTCTACCGGGGAGCTGTTTTTT
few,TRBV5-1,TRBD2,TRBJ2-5,CASSSTSGRPETQYF,TGCGCCAGCAGCTCCACTAGCGGGAGGCCGGAGACCCAGTACTTC
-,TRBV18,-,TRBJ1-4,CASSPPGADEKLFF,TGTGCCAGCTCACCACCGGGGGCCGATGAAAAACTGTTTTTT
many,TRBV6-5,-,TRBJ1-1,CASSYGSTEAFF,TGTGCCAGCAGTTACGGGAGCACTGAAGCTTTCTTT
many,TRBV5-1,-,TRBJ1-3,CASSLGNRELGNTIYF,TGCGCCAGCAGCTTGGGAAACAGGGAGCTCGGAAACACCATATATTTT
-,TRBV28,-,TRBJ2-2,CASSLTLAATGELFF,TGTGCCAGCAGTTTAACCTTAGCGGCCACCGGGGAGCTGTTTTTT
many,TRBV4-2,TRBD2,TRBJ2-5,CASSPISSGGAETQYF,TGTGCCAGCAGCCCTATATCTAGCGGGGGGGCGGAGACCCAGTACTTC
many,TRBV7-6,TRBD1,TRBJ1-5,CASSLRQGDQPQHF,TGTGCCAGCAGCCTTCGACAGGGCGATCAGCCCCAGCATTTT
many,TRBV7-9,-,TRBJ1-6,CASSLSGGTGSPLHF,TGTGCCAGCAGCTTAAGTGGGGGGACCGGCTCACCCCTCCACTTT
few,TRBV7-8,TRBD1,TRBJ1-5,CASSLERQALRGLSSNQPQHF,TGTGCCAGCAGCTTAGAGCGACAGGCGCTAAGGGGGCTATCTAGCAATCAGCCCCAGCATTTT
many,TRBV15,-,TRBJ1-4,CATSRGHANEKLFF,TGTGCCACCAGCCGGGGACACGCTAATGAAAAACTGTTTTTT
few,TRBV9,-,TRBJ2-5,CASSVDRGGQETQYF,TGTGCCAGCAGCGTAGATAGGGGGGGACAAGAGACCCAGTACTTC
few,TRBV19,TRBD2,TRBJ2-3,CASSSGLAGGLTDTQYF,TGTGCCAGTAGTTCAGGACTAGCGGGGGGGCTGACAGATACGCAGTATTTT
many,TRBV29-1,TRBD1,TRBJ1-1,CSVENTGGYAFF,TGCAGCGTTGAAAATACAGGGGGTTACGCTTTCTTT
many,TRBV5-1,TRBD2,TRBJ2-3,CASSYLAGGNTDTQYF,TGCGCCAGCAGCTATCTAGCGGGGGGGAACACAGATACGCAGTATTTT
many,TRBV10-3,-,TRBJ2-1,CAISEPAPAGNEQFF,TGTGCCATCAGTGAGCCTGCCCCGGCGGGGAATGAGCAGTTCTTC
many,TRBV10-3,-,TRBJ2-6,CAIRDWGTLAGANVLTF,TGTGCCATCCGAGATTGGGGGACTCTGGCTGGGGCCAACGTCCTGACTTTC
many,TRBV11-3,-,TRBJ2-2,CASSHSPGGELFF,TGTGCCAGCAGTCACTCCCCCGGCGGGGAGCTGTTTTTT
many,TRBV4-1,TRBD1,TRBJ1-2,CASSLNSLDRGWSGYTF,TGCGCCAGCAGCCTTAACTCGTTAGACAGGGGGTGGAGCGGCTACACCTTC
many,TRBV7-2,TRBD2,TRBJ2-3,CASSLGGTTAGEEYF,TGTGCCAGCAGCTTAGGTGGGACTACCGCGGGGGAGGAGTATTTT